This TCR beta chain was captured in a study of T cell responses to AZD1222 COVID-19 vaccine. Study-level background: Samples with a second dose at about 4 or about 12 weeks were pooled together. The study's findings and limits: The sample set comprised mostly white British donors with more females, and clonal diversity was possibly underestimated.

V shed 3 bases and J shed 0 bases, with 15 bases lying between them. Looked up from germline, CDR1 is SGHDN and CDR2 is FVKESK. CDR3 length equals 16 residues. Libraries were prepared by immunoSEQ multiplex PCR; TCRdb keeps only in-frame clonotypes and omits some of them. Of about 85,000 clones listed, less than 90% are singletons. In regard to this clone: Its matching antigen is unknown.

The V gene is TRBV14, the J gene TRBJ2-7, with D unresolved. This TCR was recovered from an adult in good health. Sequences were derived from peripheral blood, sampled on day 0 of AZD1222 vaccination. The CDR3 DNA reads TGTGCCAGCAGCCACCGGACGAACCCGGGCTCCTACGAGCAGTACTTC. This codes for CASSHRTNPGSYEQYF.